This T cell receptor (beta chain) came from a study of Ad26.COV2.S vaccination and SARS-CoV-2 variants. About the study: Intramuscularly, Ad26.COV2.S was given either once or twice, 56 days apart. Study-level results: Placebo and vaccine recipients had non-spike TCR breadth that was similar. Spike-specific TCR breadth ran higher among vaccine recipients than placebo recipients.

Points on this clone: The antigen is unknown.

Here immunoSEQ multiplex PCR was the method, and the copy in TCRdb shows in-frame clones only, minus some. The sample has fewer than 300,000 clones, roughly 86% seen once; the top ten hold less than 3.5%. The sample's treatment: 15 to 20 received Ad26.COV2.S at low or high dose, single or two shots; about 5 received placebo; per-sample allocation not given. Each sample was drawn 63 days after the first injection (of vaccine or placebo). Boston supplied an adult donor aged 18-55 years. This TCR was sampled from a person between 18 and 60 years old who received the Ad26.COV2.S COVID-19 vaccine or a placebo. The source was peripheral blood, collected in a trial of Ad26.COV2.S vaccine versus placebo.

CDR3 in DNA: TGTGCCAGCAGACACTGGACTAGCGGGAGCACCGGGGAGCTGTTTTTT. This translates into CASRHWTSGSTGELFF. The rearrangement uses TRBV2 and TRBJ2-2; 13 nucleotides align to TRBD2. CDR1 is SNHLY, CDR2 FYNNEI, per germline. This CDR3 has 16 amino acids. Trimming cost V 6 bases and J 4 bases; bases outside gene matches: 5.